A single sample gave rise to the 18 T cell receptor beta chains below, sequenced in a study of blood T cell repertoires in COVID-19. Profiling relied on immunoSEQ multiplex PCR, and the TCRdb table lists in-frame clones only, not all of them. The sample has about 300,000 clones; over 75% are singletons. The specimen was peripheral blood. These receptors were taken from a human donor in a cohort sampled during active COVID-19.

The V call is TRBV6-6, the J call TRBJ2-1; the D gene is possibly TRBD2 (5 bases). Per germline, CDR1 MNHNY and CDR2 SVGAGI (reference sequence). V lost 0 bases to trimming and J lost 7 bases, with 10 bases between them. The CDR3 loop spans 14 amino acids. The CDR3 DNA reads TGTGCCAGCAGTTACTCTGACCGCGGGAATGAGCAGTTCTTC. As protein: CASSYSDRGNEQFF.

This clone turned up a few times. The chain uses TRBV5-1 and TRBJ2-1, with a possible D match to TRBD1 (6 bases). Trimming left V 1 base short and J 3 bases short, with 17 bases between. Germline V gene lookup returns CDR1 SGHRS and CDR2 YFSETQ. The CDR3 is made up of 17 amino acids. The CDR3 protein is CASSLWGRGSGYNEQFF. For the CDR3, the DNA is TGCGCCAGCAGCTTGTGGGGTAGGGGGAGCGGCTACAATGAGCAGTTCTTC.

In its sample, this clone was seen a few times. Other DNA sequences within the sample encode an identical CDR3. V gene TRBV6-5 combines with J gene TRBJ2-1; TRBD2 matches at 15 bases. Germline trimming cut 2 bases from V and 7 bases from J; bases unmatched to any gene: 3. This CDR3 region has 16 residues. CDR1 MNHEY and CDR2 SVGAGI come from the germline V gene. The CDR3 spells CASSYTGLAGGNEQFF. The CDR3, as DNA: TGTGCCAGCAGTTACACGGGACTAGCGGGAGGTAATGAGCAGTTCTTC.

This chain connects TRBV11-2 to TRBJ2-5, with TRBD2 matching 10 bases. J was trimmed by 5 bases and V by 0 bases; bases with no gene match: 12. The CDR3 is 18 residues long. Germline lookup yields CDR1 SGHAT and CDR2 FQNNGV. CDR3 protein: CASSLDQGSGRERETQYF. CDR3 DNA sequence: TGTGCCAGCAGCTTAGATCAGGGCAGCGGGAGGGAGAGGGAGACCCAGTACTTC.

This clone was found once. V is TRBV10-1 and J is TRBJ2-2; possibly TRBD2 for D (5 bases). The CDR3 totals 15 residues. With 3 bases removed from V and 4 bases from J, the gap between germline ends came to 12 bases. Germline-derived CDR1 and CDR2 are WNHNN and SYGVQD (reference sequence). In DNA, the CDR3 is TGCGCCAGCAGTGACTCAACTAGGCCCACCGGGGAGCTGTTTTTT. It is translated as CASSDSTRPTGELFF.

This clone appeared once. This sample includes further DNA sequences coding for the same CDR3. J is TRBJ2-1 and V is TRBV5-1, with TRBD1 matching 8 bases. Germline assignment: CDR1 SGHRS and CDR2 YFSETQ. The trim removed 4 bases at V and 8 bases at J, leaving 2 bases unmatched. The CDR3 runs 12 residues. As DNA, the CDR3 is TGCGCCAGCAGCGTACAGGGGGATGAGCAGTTCTTC. Its protein is CASSVQGDEQFF.

The chain has TRBV7-8 and TRBJ2-2, with 9 nucleotides matching TRBD2. Germline values: CDR1 SGHVS, CDR2 FQNEAQ. The CDR3 contains 15 residues. Trimming removed 5 bases from V and 4 bases from J; junction bases left unmatched: 5. As DNA, the CDR3 is TGTGCCAGCAGCCCCGGACTAGCGAGCACCGGGGAGCTGTTTTTT. Translating gives CASSPGLASTGELFF.

The genes are TRBV7-6 and TRBJ1-5, with 7 bases fitting TRBD1. Per the germline V gene, CDR1 is SGHVS and CDR2 is FNYEAQ. The V gene end was trimmed by 5 bases and the J gene end by 1 base; junction bases not matched to a gene: 5. This CDR3 has 15 amino acids. In DNA, the CDR3 is TGTGCCAGCAGCCCGGGACAGTTGAGCAATCAGCCCCAGCATTTT. The encoded protein is CASSPGQLSNQPQHF.

This clone came up a few times. V is TRBV25-1 and J is TRBJ2-7, with 10 bases identical to TRBD1. The CDR3 has 13 amino acids. Per the germline V gene, CDR1 is MGHDK and CDR2 is SYGVNS. Germline trimming cut 8 bases from V and 5 bases from J; bases unmatched to any gene: 6. The CDR3 region is CASGGQGLHEQYF. CDR3 in DNA: TGTGCCAGCGGGGGACAGGGGCTCCACGAGCAGTACTTC.

This chain connects TRBV5-5 to TRBJ2-3, with D possibly being TRBD1 (6 bases). The CDR3 totals 19 residues. V gave up 3 bases and J gave up 6 bases, with 29 bases separating them. The germline CDR1 and CDR2 sequences are SGHKS and YYEKEE (reference sequence). In DNA form, the CDR3 reads TGTGCCAGCAGCTCAACAACACCCGACAGGTCGATCGTTGGCGATACGCAGTATTTT. Protein sequence: CASSSTTPDRSIVGDTQYF.

V gene TRBV21-1 combines with J gene TRBJ2-2; TRBD1 is the table's D call, not checked against the DNA. TRBV21-1 is assigned pseudogene status. The CDR3 consists of 14 residues. For the CDR3, the DNA is TGTGCCAGGAGGACAGGGCCGAACACCGGGGAGCTGTTTTTT. Translating gives CARRTGPNTGELFF.

The chain couples TRBV28 to TRBJ2-1; D ambiguous. V gave up 9 bases and J gave up 2 bases, with 14 bases separating them. The CDR3 runs to 14 residues. Germline assignment: CDR1 MDHEN and CDR2 SYDVKM. The DNA for the CDR3 is TGTGCCAGTAATCCTAGAGATCCCTACAATGAGCAGTTCTTC. It encodes CASNPRDPYNEQFF.

This chain links TRBV18 with TRBJ2-2, with D uncertain. V dropped 2 bases and J dropped 5 bases, with 12 bases sitting between them. CDR3 length: 15 residues. Germline CDR1 and CDR2: KGHSH and LQKENI. This CDR3 reads CASSPSVTQTGELFF. DNA for the CDR3: TGTGCCAGCTCACCATCAGTTACACAAACCGGGGAGCTGTTTTTT.

This rearrangement joins TRBV27 to TRBJ1-5; D is ambiguous. With 2 bases removed from V and 2 bases from J, the gap between germline ends came to 7 bases. The germline V gene encodes CDR1 MNHEY and CDR2 SMNVEV (reference sequence). The CDR3 contains 14 residues. The CDR3 protein is CASSLGTGNQPQHF. In nucleotides, the CDR3 is TGTGCCAGCAGTTTAGGCACAGGCAATCAGCCCCAGCATTTT.

The rearrangement uses TRBV9 and TRBJ2-3; a possible D gene is TRBD2 (5 bases). Germline assignment: CDR1 SGDLS and CDR2 YYNGEE. Trimming removed 3 bases at V and 2 bases at J, with 13 bases between. The CDR3 length is 15 residues. In nucleotides, the CDR3 is TGTGCCAGCAGCGGACCGGGGTTTTACACAGATACGCAGTATTTT. Its protein product is CASSGPGFYTDTQYF.

The chain is built from TRBV11-2 and TRBJ1-2; 10 bases line up with TRBD1. CDR1 and CDR2 from the germline V gene are SGHAT and FQNNGV. The CDR3 runs to 14 residues. V shed 4 bases, J shed 4 bases, and the junction held 3 bases outside the gene matches. The CDR3 coding sequence is TGTGCCAGCAGCTCCCGGGACAGGGGCTATGGCTACACCTTC. This gives the protein CASSSRDRGYGYTF.

The CDR3 loop reads CASSASGGVSTEAFF. CDR3 in DNA: TGTGCCAGCAGCGCCTCAGGGGGCGTCAGCACTGAAGCTTTCTTT. This chain connects TRBV9 to TRBJ1-1; 8 positions agree with TRBD1. The CDR3 consists of 15 residues. In germline, CDR1 is SGDLS, CDR2 YYNGEE. J was trimmed by 4 bases and V by 3 bases; bases with no gene match: 8. The whole variable domain, filled in from reference TRBV9 and TRBJ1-1, reads DSGVTQTPKHLITATGQRVTLRCSPRSGDLSVYWYQQSLDQGLQFLIQYYNGEERAKGNILERFSAQQFPDLHSELNLSSLELGDSALYFCASSASGGVSTEAFFGQGTRLTVV.

This clone was observed a handful of times. This chain connects TRBV7-8 to TRBJ2-7, with 8 bases fitting TRBD2. The CDR3 consists of 18 residues. Trimming took 1 base from V and 0 from J; bases not matched to a gene: 11. Germline assignment: CDR1 SGHVS and CDR2 FQNEAQ. The CDR3 sequence: CASSLGTSPNPVSYEQYF. CDR3 DNA sequence: TGTGCCAGCAGCTTAGGGACTAGCCCTAATCCCGTCTCCTACGAGCAGTACTTC.